This TCR beta chain came from a study of CD8+CD57+ T cells in acquired aplastic anemia. Patients selected for sequencing had displayed CD8+CD57+ cell expansion by flow cytometry. There were no patients without severe acquired aplastic anemia. V was clipped by 4 bases and J by 4 bases; unmatched bases: 6. This CDR3 is 16 amino acids long. Germline CDR1 KGHDR, CDR2 SFDVKD. Investigators profiled TCR beta VDJ and CDR3 from genomic DNA template. TCRdb processed the reads anew with MiXCR; each CDR3 protein has one entry. The data contain around 150,000 distinct CDR3 sequences, 60% to 80% of them singletons.

The source is a human donor with aplastic anemia. The chain recombines TRBV24-1 with TRBJ2-1; 10 bases fit TRBD2. Sequencing was done on a sample of sorted CD4+, CD8+, or CD8+CD57+ T cells (not recorded which) from PBMCs. For the CDR3, the DNA is TGTGCCACCAGTGACCCGGGACTAGCGCTATACAATGAGCAGTTCTTC. Translated: CATSDPGLALYNEQFF.